This T cell receptor (beta chain) was captured by sequencing in a study of beta chain features in type 1 diabetes. Study outcomes and limitations: Moderate but significant shortening of TCRB CDR3s was recorded in all four CD4+ subsets from Type 1 diabetes patients.

CDR1 SEHNR and CDR2 FQNEAQ come from the germline V gene (reference sequence). The germline V and J ends were trimmed by 5 bases and 5 bases, with 15 bases remaining between them. This CDR3 is built from 14 residues. Expressed TCRB transcripts were sequenced because the entire RNA isolate underwent reverse transcription. Sequencing was performed with immunoSEQ multiplex PCR; in TCRdb, only in-frame clones are kept and a portion is missing. The profile shows 600,000 or so clones, over 11% of them singletons. Notes on this clone: Its antigen is unknown.

The specimen was naive CD4+ T cells from blood. The clonotype was recovered from a man younger than 30 with type 1 diabetes. V usage is TRBV7-9 and J usage is TRBJ2-5; no clear D. The CDR3 protein is CASSLQNMEETQYF. CDR3 coding DNA: TGTGCCAGCAGCCTCCAGAATATGGAGGAGACCCAGTACTTC.